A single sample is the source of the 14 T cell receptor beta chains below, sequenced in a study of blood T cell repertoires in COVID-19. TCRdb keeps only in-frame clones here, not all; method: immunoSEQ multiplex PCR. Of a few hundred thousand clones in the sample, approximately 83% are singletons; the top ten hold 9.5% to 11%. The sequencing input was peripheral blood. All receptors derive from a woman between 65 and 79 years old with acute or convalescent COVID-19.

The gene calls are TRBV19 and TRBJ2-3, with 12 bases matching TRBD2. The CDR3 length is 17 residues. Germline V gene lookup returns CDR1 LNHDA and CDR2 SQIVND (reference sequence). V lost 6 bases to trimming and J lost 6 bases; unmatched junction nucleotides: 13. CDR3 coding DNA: TGTGCCAGTAGCACCCCCGTGGCTAGCGGGGGGGCGGATACGCAGTATTTT. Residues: CASSTPVASGGADTQYF. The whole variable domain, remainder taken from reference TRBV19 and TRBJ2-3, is DGGITQSPKYLFRKEGQNVTLSCEQNLNHDAMYWYRQDPGQGLRLIYYSQIVNDFQKGDIAEGYSVSREKKESFPLTVTSAQKNPTAFYLCASSTPVASGGADTQYFGPGTRLTVL.

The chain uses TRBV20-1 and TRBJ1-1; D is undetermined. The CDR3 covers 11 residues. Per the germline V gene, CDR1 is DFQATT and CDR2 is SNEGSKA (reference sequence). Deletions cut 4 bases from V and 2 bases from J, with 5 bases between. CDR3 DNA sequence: TGCAGTGCTATCCTTAACACTGAAGCTTTCTTT. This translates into CSAILNTEAFF.

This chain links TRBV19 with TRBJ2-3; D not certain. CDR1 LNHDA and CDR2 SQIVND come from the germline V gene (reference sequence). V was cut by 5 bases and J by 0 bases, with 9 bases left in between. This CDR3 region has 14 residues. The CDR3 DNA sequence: TGTGCCAGTAGTGTTAAGACTAGCACAGATACGCAGTATTTT. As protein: CASSVKTSTDTQYF.

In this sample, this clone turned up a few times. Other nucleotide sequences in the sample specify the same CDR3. CDR3 nucleotides: TGTGCCAGCAGCCTAAAGGGGAATTCACCCCTCCACTTT. It encodes CASSLKGNSPLHF. The chain links TRBV7-9 to TRBJ1-6; tentative D call: TRBD1 (5 bases). Deletions cut 5 bases from V and 7 bases from J, with 9 bases between. Germline CDR1 SEHNR, CDR2 FQNEAQ (reference sequence). This CDR3 is 13 amino acids long. Complete variable domain (other parts from reference TRBV7-9 and TRBJ1-6): DTGVSQNPRHKITKRGQNVTFRCDPISEHNRLYWYRQTLGQGPEFLTYFQNEAQLEKSRLLSDRFSAERPKGSFSTLEIQRTEQGDSAMYLCASSLKGNSPLHFGNGTRLTVT.

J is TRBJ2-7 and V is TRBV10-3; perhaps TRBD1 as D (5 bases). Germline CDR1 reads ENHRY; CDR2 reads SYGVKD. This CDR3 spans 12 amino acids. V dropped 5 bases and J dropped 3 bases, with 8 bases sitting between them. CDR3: CAISLDSYEQYF. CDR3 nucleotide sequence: TGTGCCATCAGTCTTGACAGCTACGAGCAGTACTTC.

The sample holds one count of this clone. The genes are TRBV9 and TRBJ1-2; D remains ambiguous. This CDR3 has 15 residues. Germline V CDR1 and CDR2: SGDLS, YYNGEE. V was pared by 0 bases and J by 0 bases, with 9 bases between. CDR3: CASSVGQASNYGYTF. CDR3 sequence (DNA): TGTGCCAGCAGCGTAGGGCAGGCATCTAACTATGGCTACACCTTC.

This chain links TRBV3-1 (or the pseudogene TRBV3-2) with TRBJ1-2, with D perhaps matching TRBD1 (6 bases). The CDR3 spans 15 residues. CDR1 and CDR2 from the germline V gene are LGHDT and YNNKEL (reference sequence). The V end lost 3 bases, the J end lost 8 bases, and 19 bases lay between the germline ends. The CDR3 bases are TGTGCCAGCAGCCATCTGACAGGCTCAGGGGAAGGCTACACCTTC. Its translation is CASSHLTGSGEGYTF.

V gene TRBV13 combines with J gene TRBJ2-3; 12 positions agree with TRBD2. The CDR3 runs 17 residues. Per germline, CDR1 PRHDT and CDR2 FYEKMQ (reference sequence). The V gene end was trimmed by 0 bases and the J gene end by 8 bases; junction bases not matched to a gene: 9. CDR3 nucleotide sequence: TGTGCCAGCAGCTTAGGAGCACTAGCGGGGGGAAGGGGTACGCAGTATTTT. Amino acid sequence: CASSLGALAGGRGTQYF.

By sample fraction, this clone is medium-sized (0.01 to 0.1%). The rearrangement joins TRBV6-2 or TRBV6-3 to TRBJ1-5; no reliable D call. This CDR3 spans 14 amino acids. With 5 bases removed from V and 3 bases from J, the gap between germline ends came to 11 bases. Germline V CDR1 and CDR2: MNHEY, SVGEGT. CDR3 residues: CASSRRGDNQPQHF. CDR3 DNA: TGTGCCAGCAGTCGACGGGGAGACAATCAGCCCCAGCATTTT.

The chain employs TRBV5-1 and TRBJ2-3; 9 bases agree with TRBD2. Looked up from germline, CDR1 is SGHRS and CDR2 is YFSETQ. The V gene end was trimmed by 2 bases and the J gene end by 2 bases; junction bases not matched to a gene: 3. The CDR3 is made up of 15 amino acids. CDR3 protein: CASSFERGVTDTQYF. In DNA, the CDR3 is TGCGCCAGCAGCTTCGAGCGGGGGGTCACAGATACGCAGTATTTT.

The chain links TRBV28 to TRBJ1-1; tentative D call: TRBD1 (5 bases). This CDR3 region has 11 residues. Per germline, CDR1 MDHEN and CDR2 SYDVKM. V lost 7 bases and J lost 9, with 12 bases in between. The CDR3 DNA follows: TGTGCCAGCACAAACCAGGGAAAAGCTTTCTTT. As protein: CASTNQGKAFF.

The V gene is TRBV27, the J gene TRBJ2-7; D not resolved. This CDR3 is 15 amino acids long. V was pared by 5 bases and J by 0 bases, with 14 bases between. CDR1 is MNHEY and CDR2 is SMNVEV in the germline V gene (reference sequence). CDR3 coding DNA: TGTGCCAGCAGTCTCAAGCCCGGTCCCTCCTACGAGCAGTACTTC. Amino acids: CASSLKPGPSYEQYF.

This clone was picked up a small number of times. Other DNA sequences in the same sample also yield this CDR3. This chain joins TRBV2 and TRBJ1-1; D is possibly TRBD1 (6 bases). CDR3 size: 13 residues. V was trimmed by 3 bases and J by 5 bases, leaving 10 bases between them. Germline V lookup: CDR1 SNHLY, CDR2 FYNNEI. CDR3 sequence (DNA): TGTGCCAGCAGTGACAGGGGATATACTGAAGCTTTCTTT. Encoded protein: CASSDRGYTEAFF.

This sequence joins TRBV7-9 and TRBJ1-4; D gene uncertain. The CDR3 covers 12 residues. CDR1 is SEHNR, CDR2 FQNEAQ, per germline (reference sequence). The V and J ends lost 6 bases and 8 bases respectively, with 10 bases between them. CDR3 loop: CASRINLEKLFF. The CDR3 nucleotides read TGTGCCAGCAGAATAAATTTGGAAAAACTGTTTTTT.